This T cell receptor (beta chain) was obtained from a study of T cell repertoires in cytomegalovirus infection. With regard to this clonotype: The antigen is not known.

TCRdb re-called the reads with MiXCR, one entry per CDR3 protein. The sample consists of about 920,000 distinct CDR3 sequences, less than 40% of them appearing once. The CDR3 covers 15 residues. Trimming removed 7 bases from V and 1 base from J, with 14 bases in between. The chain joins TRBV12-3 or TRBV12-4 to TRBJ1-3; weak D call: TRBD1 (5 bases). Here the sequenced sample was cultured CD8+ T cells from PBMCs, taken from culture after CMV antigen stimulation. The clonotype comes from a human donor in good health (CMV status not recorded). Some clones in this sample may be carry-over from other donors' samples. CDR3 in amino acids: CASTHRGLSGNTIYF. The CDR3 nucleotides read TGTGCCAGCACCCACCGGGGACTTTCTGGAAACACCATATATTTT.